This T cell receptor (beta chain) is drawn from a study of blood T cell repertoires in COVID-19 (dated by TCRdb to 2019 to 2021). About the full investigation: The collaborator samples originated in the United States, Italy and Spain and spanned the acute and convalescent phases of COVID-19. The material from the prospective study consisted of cDNA or gDNA derived from T cells, B-cell-depleted T cells, or PBMCs. The dataset comprised deeply sampled blood TCRbeta repertoires from subjects exposed to, actively infected with, or recovered from COVID-19. The repertoires were made available in a free public database intended to serve as a resource for research on the immune response to SARS-CoV-2. Samples were obtained from the ongoing ImmuneRACE study (first 160 participants) and from 1,254 subjects provided by 6 global collaborators. A de-identified subject ID, COVID-19 status, age in years and sex were almost always included in the sample metadata. Where available, HLA class I and class II types were taken from metadata supplied by the sample provider and were not determined by assay-based typing. General findings and caveats noted by the study authors: How much clinical and demographic metadata was included differed by source and by participant, and the metadata was provided uncurated.

A second Seattle source provided samples from volunteer blood donors who had recovered from COVID-19. The collaborating institutions used their own protocols to collect whole blood in K2EDTA tubes. Collaborator samples were shipped for TCRbeta analysis as frozen whole blood, isolated PBMCs, or DNA extracted from either sample type. The immunoSEQ Assay, a bias-controlled multiplex PCR, was used to amplify TCRbeta CDR3 regions from genomic DNA. As for the authors' bioinformatics: The number of nucleated cells in each sample was estimated by amplification of reference gene primers within the assay. To quantify the absolute abundance of each unique TCRbeta CDR3 rearrangement, sequence reads were collapsed and filtered. Productive Simpson clonality was computed per sample as the square root of Simpson's diversity index over productive rearrangements. In its TCRdb copy, this immuneACCESS table keeps in-frame sequences only and misses some clones. Where compared with another copy, unresolved V genes explain less than half of these, and the others have no known cause. The V and J calls and clone size are taken from that table; D and trimming were inferred from the DNA. Here the sample has 300,000 to 400,000 clones; more than 75% occur a single time. The ten top clones hold approximately 8.1% of the sample.

According to the germline V gene (reference sequence), CDR1 reads MNHNY and CDR2 reads SVGAGI. The CDR3 spans 14 residues, from the cysteine through the phenylalanine. Here the CDR3 DNA is all that survives: 42 bases in frame from base 1. From V the trimming removes 6 bases and from J it removes 6 bases, while the gene matches leave 9 bases of the junction unaccounted for. The count of this clone is one. Its recognized antigen is unknown. No per-base quality is available; no much larger clone lies one base away. This TCR was recovered from a woman in her forties or fifties who had recovered from COVID-19. The sequenced sample was peripheral blood. Here the chain combines TRBV6-6 and TRBJ2-7, and TRBD1 matches 9 of the central bases. CDR3 region: CASRPRDRVSEQYF. DNA sequence: TGTGCCAGCAGACCCCGGGACAGGGTGTCCGAGCAGTACTTC.